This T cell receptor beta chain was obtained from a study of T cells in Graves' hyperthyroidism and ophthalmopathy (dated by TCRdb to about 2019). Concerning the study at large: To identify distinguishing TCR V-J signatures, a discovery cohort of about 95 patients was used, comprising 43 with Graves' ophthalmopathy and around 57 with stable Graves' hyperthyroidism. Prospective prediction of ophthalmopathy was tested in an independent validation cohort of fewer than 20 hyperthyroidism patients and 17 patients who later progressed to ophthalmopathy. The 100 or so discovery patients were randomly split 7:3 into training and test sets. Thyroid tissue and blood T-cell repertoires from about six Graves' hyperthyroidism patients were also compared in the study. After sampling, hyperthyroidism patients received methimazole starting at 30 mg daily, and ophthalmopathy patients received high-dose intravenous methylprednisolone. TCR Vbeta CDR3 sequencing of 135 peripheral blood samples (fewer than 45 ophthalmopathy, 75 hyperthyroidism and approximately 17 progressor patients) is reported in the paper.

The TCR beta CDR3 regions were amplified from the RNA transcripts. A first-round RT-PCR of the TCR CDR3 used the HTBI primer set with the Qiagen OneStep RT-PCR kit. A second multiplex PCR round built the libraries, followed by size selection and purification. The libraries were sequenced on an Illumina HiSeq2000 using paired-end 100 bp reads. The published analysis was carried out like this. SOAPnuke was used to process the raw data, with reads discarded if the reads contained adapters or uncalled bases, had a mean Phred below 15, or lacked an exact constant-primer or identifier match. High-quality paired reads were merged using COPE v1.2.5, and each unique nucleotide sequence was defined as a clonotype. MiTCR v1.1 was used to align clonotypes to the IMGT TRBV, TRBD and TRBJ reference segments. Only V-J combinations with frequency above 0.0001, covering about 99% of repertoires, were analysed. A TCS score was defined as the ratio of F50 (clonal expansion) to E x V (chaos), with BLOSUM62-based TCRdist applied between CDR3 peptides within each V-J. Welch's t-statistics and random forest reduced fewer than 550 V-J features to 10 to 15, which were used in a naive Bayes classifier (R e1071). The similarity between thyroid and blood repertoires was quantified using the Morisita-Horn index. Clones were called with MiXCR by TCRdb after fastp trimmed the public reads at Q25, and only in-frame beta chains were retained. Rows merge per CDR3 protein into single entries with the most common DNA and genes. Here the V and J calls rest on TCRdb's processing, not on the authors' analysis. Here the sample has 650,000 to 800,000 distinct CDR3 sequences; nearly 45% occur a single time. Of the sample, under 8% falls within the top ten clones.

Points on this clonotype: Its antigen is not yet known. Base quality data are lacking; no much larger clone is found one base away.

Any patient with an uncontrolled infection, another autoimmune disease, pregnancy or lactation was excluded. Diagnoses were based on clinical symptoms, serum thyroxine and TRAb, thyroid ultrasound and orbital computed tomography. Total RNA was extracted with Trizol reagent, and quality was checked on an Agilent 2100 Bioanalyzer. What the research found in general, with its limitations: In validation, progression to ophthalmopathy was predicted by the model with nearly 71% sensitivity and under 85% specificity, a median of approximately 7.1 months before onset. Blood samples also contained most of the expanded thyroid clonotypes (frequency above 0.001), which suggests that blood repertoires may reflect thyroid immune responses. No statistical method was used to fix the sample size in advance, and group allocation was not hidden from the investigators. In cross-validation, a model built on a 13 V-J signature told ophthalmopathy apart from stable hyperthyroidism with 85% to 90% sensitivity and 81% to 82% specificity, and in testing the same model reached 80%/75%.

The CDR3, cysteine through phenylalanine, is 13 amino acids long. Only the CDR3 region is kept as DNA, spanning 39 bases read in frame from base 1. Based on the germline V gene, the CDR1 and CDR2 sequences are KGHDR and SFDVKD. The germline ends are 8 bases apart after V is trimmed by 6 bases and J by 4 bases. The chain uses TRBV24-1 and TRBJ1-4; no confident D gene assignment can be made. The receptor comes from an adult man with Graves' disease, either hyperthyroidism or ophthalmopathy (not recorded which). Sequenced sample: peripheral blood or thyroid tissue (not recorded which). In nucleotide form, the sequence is TGTGCCACCAGTCGAGCCCATAATGAAAAACTGTTTTTT. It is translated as CATSRAHNEKLFF.